This T cell receptor (beta chain) derives from a study of shared clonotypes between healthy human individuals. Findings and caveats of the study: Larger estimated richness was generally recorded for naive subsets relative to memory subsets. Large depth notwithstanding, sorted-subset sequencing proved incomplete by rarefaction. The study found lower generation probabilities in non-shared clonotypes than in those shared by all four donors.

The study ran the assay at deep level. Data came from immunoSEQ multiplex PCR; TCRdb stores just in-frame clones and leaves some out. The sample consists of around 1.1 million clones, around 77% of them appearing once. This clone was found many times. Its antigen is still unknown. The germline V gene has CDR1 MGHRA and CDR2 YSYEKL. The ends were cut back, 1 base at V and 2 bases at J, with 8 bases in the middle. This CDR3 has 14 amino acids. The sample comprised memory CD4+ T cells from PBMCs. The sample's subset: CD45RA-negative fraction. The TCR originated in a man aged 18-30 years in good health. Some clones in this sample may be carry-over from other donors' samples. V and J are TRBV4-1 and TRBJ1-1, with D hard to call. The CDR3 sequence: CASSQGILNTEAFF. The CDR3 region has the DNA TGCGCCAGCAGCCAAGGAATCCTCAACACTGAAGCTTTCTTT.